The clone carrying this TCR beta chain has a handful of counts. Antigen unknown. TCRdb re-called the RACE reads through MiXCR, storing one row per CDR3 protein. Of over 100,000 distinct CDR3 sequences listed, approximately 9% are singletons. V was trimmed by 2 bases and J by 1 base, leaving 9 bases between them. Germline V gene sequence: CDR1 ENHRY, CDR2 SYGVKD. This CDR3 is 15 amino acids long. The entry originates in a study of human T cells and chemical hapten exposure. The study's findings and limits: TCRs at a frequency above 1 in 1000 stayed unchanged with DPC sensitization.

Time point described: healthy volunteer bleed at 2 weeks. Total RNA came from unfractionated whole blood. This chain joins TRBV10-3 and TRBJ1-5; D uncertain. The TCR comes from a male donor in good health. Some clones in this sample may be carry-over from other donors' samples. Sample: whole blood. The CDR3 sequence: CAISEARGSNQPQHF. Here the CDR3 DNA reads TGTGCCATCAGTGAGGCCAGAGGGAGCAATCAGCCCCAGCATTTT.